The 26 T cell receptor beta chains reported below all come from one sample, sequenced in a study of T cells in Graves' hyperthyroidism and ophthalmopathy. There were TCR beta CDR3 regions amplified from RNA transcripts. First-round RT-PCR with HTBI primers amplified the TCR CDR3 region. In TCRdb, the multiplex PCR reads were re-called with MiXCR into one record per CDR3 protein. The sample holds 250,000 or so distinct CDR3 sequences, 14% to 15% seen once. Sequenced: blood. The receptors originated from a woman in her thirties or forties with Graves' hyperthyroidism that later progressed to Graves' ophthalmopathy.

This clonotype was detected ten times or more. The chain is built from TRBV11-2 and TRBJ1-4; 8 nucleotides match TRBD1. This CDR3 spans 13 amino acids. Per germline, CDR1 SGHAT and CDR2 FQNNGV. The V segment lost 0 bases and the J segment 10 bases; nucleotides outside the gene matches: 1. This chain's CDR3 is CASSLETGGKLFF. DNA for the CDR3: TGTGCCAGCAGCTTAGAAACAGGGGGAAAACTGTTTTTT.

This chain uses TRBV12-3 or TRBV12-4 with TRBJ2-3; 13 bases agree with TRBD2. Trimming removed 3 bases from V and 6 bases from J; junction bases left unmatched: 6. The CDR3 is 16 amino acids. The CDR3 bases are TGTGCCAGCAGTTTCCGACTAGCGGGAGGAGGGGATACGCAGTATTTT. Translating gives CASSFRLAGGGDTQYF.

V and J are TRBV2 and TRBJ1-5; TRBD1 matches 9 bases. The CDR3 length is 17 residues. Trimming removed 6 bases from V and 2 bases from J; junction bases left unmatched: 11. Looked up from germline, CDR1 is SNHLY and CDR2 is FYNNEI. The CDR3 DNA follows: TGTGCCAGCAGACGGACAGGGGCAACGAGAGGCAATCAGCCCCAGCATTTT. Translation gives CASRRTGATRGNQPQHF.

The table lists this clonotype with many counts. V is TRBV19 and J is TRBJ1-5; 10 positions agree with TRBD1. The CDR3 length is 15 residues. Germline V lookup: CDR1 LNHDA, CDR2 SQIVND (reference sequence). V was clipped by 3 bases and J by 5 bases; unmatched bases: 4. Here the CDR3 reads CASSIGTGVDQPQHF. In DNA form, the CDR3 reads TGTGCCAGTAGTATCGGGACAGGGGTCGATCAGCCCCAGCATTTT.

This clonotype has at least ten counts. The chain employs TRBV10-2 and TRBJ2-7; D is unclear. Germline-derived CDR1 and CDR2 are WSHSY and SAAADI. Trimming removed 3 bases at V and 4 bases at J, with 13 bases between. The CDR3 extends over 14 amino acids. Here the CDR3 reads CASSEVSARYEQYF. The CDR3 coding sequence is TGCGCCAGCAGTGAAGTGTCGGCCAGATACGAGCAGTACTTC.

At least ten counts were recorded for this clonotype. The chain links TRBV5-1 to TRBJ2-1, with 11 bases matching TRBD2. Trimming at V came to 0 bases and at J to 10 bases, leaving 3 bases not matched to a gene. The V gene's germline CDR1 is SGHRS and CDR2 YFSETQ. CDR3 size: 14 residues. The CDR3 spells CASSLVAGGQEQFF. The CDR3 DNA reads as TGCGCCAGCAGCTTGGTAGCGGGAGGGCAAGAGCAGTTCTTC.

The chain is built from TRBV19 and TRBJ2-7; D uncertain. The CDR3 length is 14 residues. Germline CDR1 is LNHDA and CDR2 is SQIVND (reference sequence). Between the trimmed V and J ends, which lost 3 bases and 2 bases, there was a span of 11 bases. CDR3 in DNA: TGTGCCAGTAGTATCAAAGTCCCTCCCTACGAGCAGTACTTC. It specifies CASSIKVPPYEQYF. Full variable domain (missing parts from reference TRBV19 and TRBJ2-7): DGGITQSPKYLFRKEGQNVTLSCEQNLNHDAMYWYRQDPGQGLRLIYYSQIVNDFQKGDIAEGYSVSREKKESFPLTVTSAQKNPTAFYLCASSIKVPPYEQYFGPGTRLTVT.

The V call is TRBV6-2 or TRBV6-3, the J call TRBJ1-5; the match to TRBD1 covers 10 bases. Germline V gives CDR1 MNHEY, CDR2 SVGEGT. V dropped 5 bases and J dropped 7; count of bases not matched to a gene: 8. CDR3 length: 15 amino acids. The CDR3 is CASSADRGQRQPQHF. As DNA, the CDR3 is TGTGCCAGCAGTGCCGACAGGGGGCAACGGCAGCCCCAGCATTTT.

This clonotype was recorded many times. J is TRBJ2-7 and V is TRBV5-5; the match to TRBD2 covers 10 bases. Germline CDR1 reads SGHKS; CDR2 reads YYEKEE (reference sequence). Unmatched junction bases numbered 9, after V lost 3 bases and J lost 3 bases. This CDR3 is built from 16 residues. The CDR3 DNA is TGTGCCAGCAGCTCCGGACTAGCGGTTTCTTTCTACGAGCAGTACTTC. This codes for CASSSGLAVSFYEQYF.

This clonotype was detected many times. The chain carries TRBV6-1 and TRBJ1-4, with D perhaps TRBD1 (5 bases). The CDR3 has 13 amino acids. The germline gives CDR1 MNHNS, CDR2 SASEGT. The V end lost 9 bases, the J end lost 8 bases, and 16 bases lay between the germline ends. The CDR3 DNA sequence: TGTGCCAGGGACCGGGACGGGATGGAAAAACTGTTTTTT. Protein product: CARDRDGMEKLFF.

At least ten counts were recorded for this clonotype. The CDR3 spells CATTLTGQGVGVYEQYF. CDR3 DNA sequence: TGTGCCACTACCCTTACCGGACAGGGGGTGGGCGTCTACGAGCAGTACTTC. The chain carries TRBV28 and TRBJ2-7, with TRBD1 matching over 10 bases. V trimming: 10 bases; J trimming: 3 bases; junction bases outside the gene matches: 18. The germline gives CDR1 MDHEN, CDR2 SYDVKM. The CDR3 has 17 amino acids.

Ten or more counts support this clonotype. J is TRBJ1-4 and V is TRBV7-9; D not certain. The CDR3 has 12 amino acids. V was cut by 3 bases and J by 8 bases, with 7 bases left in between. Per the germline V gene, CDR1 is SEHNR and CDR2 is FQNEAQ (reference sequence). In nucleotides, the CDR3 is TGTGCCAGCAGCTTCGGTCCAGAAAAACTGTTTTTT. It yields the protein CASSFGPEKLFF.

With respect to this clonotype: This may come from a read error, since a much larger clone is one base off. V usage is TRBV7-9 and J usage is TRBJ2-7, with D unresolved. The CDR3 runs 14 residues. V dropped 4 bases and J dropped 3 bases, with 13 bases sitting between them. The germline V gene has CDR1 SEHNR and CDR2 FQNEAQ (reference sequence). CDR3 DNA sequence: TGTGCCAGCAGCTCAGCAGCCAGAGGCTACGAGCAGTACTTC. Translated: CASSSAARGYEQYF.

Only a few counts were recorded for this clonotype. J is TRBJ2-3 and V is TRBV11-2, with TRBD2 matching 9 bases. CDR1 and CDR2 from the germline V gene are SGHAT and FQNNGV. The V segment lost 5 bases and the J segment 4 bases; nucleotides outside the gene matches: 19. The CDR3 totals 19 residues. CDR3 sequence reads: CASSRHPWSREGVPDTQYF. In nucleotides, the CDR3 is TGTGCCAGCAGCCGACATCCCTGGTCGCGGGAGGGGGTGCCAGATACGCAGTATTTT.

The genes are TRBV3-1 and TRBJ2-7; maybe TRBD2 (5 bases). Germline V gives CDR1 LGHDT, CDR2 YNNKEL (reference sequence). V was pared by 4 bases and J by 1 base, with 17 bases between. There are 16 residues in the CDR3. The CDR3 protein is CASSPNRSGRSYEQYF. CDR3 nucleotides: TGTGCCAGCAGCCCAAATCGGTCGGGAAGGTCCTACGAGCAGTACTTC.

This clonotype was counted many times. The V and J genes are TRBV5-1 and TRBJ2-1; TRBD1 agrees at 8 bases. V dropped 1 base and J dropped 4; count of bases not matched to a gene: 10. CDR1 is SGHRS, CDR2 YFSETQ, per germline. The CDR3 spans 17 residues. Here the CDR3 reads CASSLMVGDRYYNEQFF. The CDR3 DNA sequence: TGCGCCAGCAGCTTGATGGTAGGGGACAGGTATTACAATGAGCAGTTCTTC.

This clonotype was seen ten or more times. The chain carries TRBV3-1 and TRBJ2-1, with a weak D call TRBD1 (6 bases). V lost 5 bases, J lost 0 bases, and 11 bases lay in between. The CDR3 loop spans 15 amino acids. CDR1 and CDR2 (germline): LGHDT, YNNKEL (reference sequence). In DNA form, the CDR3 reads TGTGCCAGCAGCGAACAGGGTTTCTCCTACAATGAGCAGTTCTTC. Amino acids: CASSEQGFSYNEQFF.

Turning to this clonotype: It may be a read error: a sequence one base away is much more abundant. The gene calls are TRBV27 and TRBJ2-2; 8 bases agree with TRBD1. This CDR3 has 16 amino acids. The germline V gene encodes CDR1 MNHEY and CDR2 SMNVEV (reference sequence). CDR3 sequence: CACSRIAGGMTGELFF. In DNA form, the CDR3 reads TGTGCCTGCAGTCGAATTGCAGGGGGCATGACCGGGGAGCTGTTTTTT.

This clonotype was picked up many times. The chain recombines TRBV28 with TRBJ1-1; maybe TRBD1 (6 bases). With 6 bases removed from V and 5 bases from J, the gap between germline ends came to 13 bases. There are 13 residues in the CDR3. CDR1 is MDHEN and CDR2 is SYDVKM in the germline V gene. The CDR3 DNA follows: TGTGCCAGCAGGACTCACAGGGATACTGAAGCTTTCTTT. Translating it yields CASRTHRDTEAFF.

The rearrangement uses TRBV5-4 and TRBJ2-3, with D hard to call. Germline V lookup: CDR1 SGHNT, CDR2 YYREEE (reference sequence). With 1 base removed from V and 2 bases from J, the gap between germline ends came to 11 bases. This CDR3 region has 15 residues. In nucleotides, the CDR3 is TGTGCCAGCAGCTTGAGGTGGAGTTCCACAGATACGCAGTATTTT. It translates to CASSLRWSSTDTQYF. Full variable domain (missing parts from reference TRBV5-4 and TRBJ2-3): ETGVTQSPTHLIKTRGQQVTLRCSSQSGHNTVSWYQQALGQGPQFIFQYYREEENGRGNFPPRFSGLQFPNYSSELNVNALELDDSALYLCASSLRWSSTDTQYFGPGTRLTVL.

The V call is TRBV24-1, the J call TRBJ2-7, with 9 bases aligning to TRBD2. The CDR3 is 15 residues long. Unmatched junction bases numbered 8, after V lost 2 bases and J lost 7 bases. The germline V gene has CDR1 KGHDR and CDR2 SFDVKD. Written as DNA, the CDR3 is TGTGCCACCAGTGATTCCTCCGGGCTAGCGGGAGAGCAGTACTTC. This encodes CATSDSSGLAGEQYF.

This clonotype was observed many times. The chain combines TRBV28 with TRBJ1-1; tentatively, D is TRBD1 (6 bases). The germline V gene has CDR1 MDHEN and CDR2 SYDVKM. Trimming stripped 1 base from V and 8 bases from J, with 8 bases between. The CDR3 is made up of 12 amino acids. CDR3 DNA sequence: TGTGCCAGCAGTTTATTGGGGGGCGAAGCTTTCTTT. Amino acids: CASSLLGGEAFF.

This clonotype was found many times. The chain has TRBV5-1 and TRBJ2-2; unclear D gene. V was pared by 4 bases and J by 5 bases, with 6 bases between. Germline V lookup: CDR1 SGHRS, CDR2 YFSETQ. CDR3 size: 12 residues. As DNA, the CDR3 is TGCGCCAGCAGCCACGGAACCGGGGAGCTGTTTTTT. Protein product: CASSHGTGELFF.

In the case of this clonotype: One end of the junction varies from germline; a read error may be responsible. CDR3 nucleotide sequence: TGTGGCATCTCGCGGGGGACTAGCGGGAGTTCCTACGAGCAGTACTTC. It yields the protein CGISRGTSGSSYEQYF. This chain connects TRBV10-3 to TRBJ2-7; TRBD2 matches at 14 bases. Germline V gives CDR1 ENHRY, CDR2 SYGVKD. This CDR3 contains 16 residues.

This clonotype has a handful of counts. The chain has TRBV30 and TRBJ1-6; D is possibly TRBD1 (6 bases). Germline CDR1 is GTSNPN and CDR2 is SVGIG (reference sequence). This CDR3 region has 15 residues. With 2 bases removed from V and 7 bases from J, the gap between germline ends came to 15 bases. The CDR3 sequence is CAWSTLRGRNSPLHF. DNA for the CDR3: TGTGCCTGGAGTACCCTTAGGGGGAGGAATTCACCCCTCCACTTT.

To note about this clonotype: An end of the junction does not agree with germline; a read error may underlie this. The CDR3 spells CASSSFAPPGTGISDEQYF. The CDR3 nucleotides are TGTGCCAGCAGTTCCTTCGCTCCCCCCGGGACAGGTATCTCCGACGAGCAGTACTTC. The chain recombines TRBV28 with TRBJ2-7; 8 nucleotides line up with TRBD1. CDR1 is MDHEN and CDR2 is SYDVKM in the germline V gene. The CDR3 runs 19 residues.